This TCR beta chain was profiled in a study of PD-1 blockade in mismatch repair-deficient tumors. Study at large: Patients had 11 to 13 mismatch repair-deficient cancer types and were previously treated and progressing. Study observations and caveats: Rapid post-treatment expansion, then contraction, generally preceding radiologic response, marked tumor-resident clones.

PCR or immunohistochemistry showed mismatch repair deficiency in every enrolled patient. TCR sequencing covered a few patients who responded to pembrolizumab. The repertoire was sequenced with immunoSEQ multiplex PCR; TCRdb's copy has only in-frame clones and lacks some. Of 50,000 to 75,000 clones in the sample, around 88% were seen once. CDR1 and CDR2 from the germline V gene are SGHRS and YFSETQ. CDR3 size: 15 residues. Losses at the gene ends were 4 bases for V and 5 bases for J; bases not matched to a gene: 8. In the case of this clone: Its antigen is as yet unknown.

The clonotype was recovered from an adult with mismatch repair-deficient cancer. The material sequenced was peripheral blood, taken 52 weeks after starting pembrolizumab. This chain connects TRBV5-1 to TRBJ2-3; TRBD1 matches 9 bases. CDR3 in DNA: TGCGCCAGCAGCCCCCGGGACAGGGTCCAAGATACGCAGTATTTT. Translation: CASSPRDRVQDTQYF.